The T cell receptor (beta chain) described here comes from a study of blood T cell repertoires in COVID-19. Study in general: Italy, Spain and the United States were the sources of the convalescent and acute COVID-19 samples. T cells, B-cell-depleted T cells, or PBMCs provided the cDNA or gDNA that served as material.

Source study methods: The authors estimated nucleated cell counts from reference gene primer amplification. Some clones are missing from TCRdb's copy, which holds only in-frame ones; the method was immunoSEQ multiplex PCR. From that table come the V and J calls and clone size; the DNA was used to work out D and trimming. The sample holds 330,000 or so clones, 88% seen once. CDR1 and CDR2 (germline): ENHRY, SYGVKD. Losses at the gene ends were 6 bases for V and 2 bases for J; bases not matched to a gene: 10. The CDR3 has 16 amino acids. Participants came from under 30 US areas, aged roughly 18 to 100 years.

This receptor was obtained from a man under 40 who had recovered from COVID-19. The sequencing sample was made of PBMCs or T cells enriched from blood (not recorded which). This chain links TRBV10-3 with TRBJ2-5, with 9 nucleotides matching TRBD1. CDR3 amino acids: CAIRDPTGGGQETQYF. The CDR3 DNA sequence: TGTGCCATCAGAGACCCGACAGGGGGGGGACAAGAGACCCAGTACTTC.